This T cell receptor beta chain emerged from a study of early T cells in non-severe SARS-CoV-2 infection. Germline-derived CDR1 and CDR2 are MNHEY and SVGAGI. This CDR3 region has 14 residues. The V end was cut by 0 bases, the J end by 9 bases, with 12 bases between. TCRdb processed the 5' RACE reads anew with MiXCR; each CDR3 protein has one entry. This repertoire shows 69,000 or so distinct CDR3 sequences, less than 15% found once; its top ten account for about 5%. This clonotype was counted only a few times. The source is an adult who was a healthcare worker with PCR-confirmed SARS-CoV-2 infection or an uninfected control (not recorded which). The sample taken for sequencing was whole blood. The genes are TRBV6-5 and TRBJ2-4, with a tentative D call TRBD2 (5 bases). The CDR3 protein is CASSYSGGIGIQYF. The CDR3, as DNA: TGTGCCAGCAGTTACTCCGGAGGCATAGGCATTCAGTACTTC.